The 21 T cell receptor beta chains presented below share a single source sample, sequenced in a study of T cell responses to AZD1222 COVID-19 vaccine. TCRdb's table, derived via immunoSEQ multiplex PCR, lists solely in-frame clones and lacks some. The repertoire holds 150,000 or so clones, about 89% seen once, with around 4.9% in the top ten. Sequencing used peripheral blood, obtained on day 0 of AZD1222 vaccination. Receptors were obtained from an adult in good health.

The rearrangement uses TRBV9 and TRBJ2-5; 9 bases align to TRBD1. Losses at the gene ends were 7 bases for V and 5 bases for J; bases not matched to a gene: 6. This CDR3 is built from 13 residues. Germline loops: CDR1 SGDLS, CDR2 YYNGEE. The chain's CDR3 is CASATGGSETQYF. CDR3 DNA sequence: TGTGCCAGCGCGACAGGGGGTAGCGAGACCCAGTACTTC.

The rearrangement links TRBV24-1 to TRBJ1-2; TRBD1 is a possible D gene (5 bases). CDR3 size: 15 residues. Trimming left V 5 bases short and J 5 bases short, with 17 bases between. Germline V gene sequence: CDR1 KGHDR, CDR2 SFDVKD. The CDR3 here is CATSAAGDFSYGYTF. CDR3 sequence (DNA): TGTGCCACCAGTGCGGCGGGGGACTTTTCGTATGGCTACACCTTC.

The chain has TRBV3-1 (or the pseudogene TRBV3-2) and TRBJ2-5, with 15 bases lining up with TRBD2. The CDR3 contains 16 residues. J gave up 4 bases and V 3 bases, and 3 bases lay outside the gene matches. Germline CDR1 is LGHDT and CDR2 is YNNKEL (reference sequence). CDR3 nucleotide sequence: TGTGCCAGCAGCCACCGGACTAGCGGGAGGGGAGAGACCCAGTACTTC. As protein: CASSHRTSGRGETQYF.

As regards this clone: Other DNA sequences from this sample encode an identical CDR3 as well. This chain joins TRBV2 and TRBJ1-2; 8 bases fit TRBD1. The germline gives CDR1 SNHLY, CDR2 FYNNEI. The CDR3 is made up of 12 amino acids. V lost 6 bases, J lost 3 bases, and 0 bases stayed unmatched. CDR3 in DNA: TGTGCCAGCAGGGACAGGGACTATGGCTACACCTTC. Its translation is CASRDRDYGYTF.

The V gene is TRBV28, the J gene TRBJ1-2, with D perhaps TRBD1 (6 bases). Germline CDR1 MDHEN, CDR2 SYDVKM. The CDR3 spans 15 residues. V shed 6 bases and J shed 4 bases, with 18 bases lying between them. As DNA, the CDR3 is TGTGCCAGCAGCCTGCGGGACACCTCCCTCTATGGCTACACCTTC. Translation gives CASSLRDTSLYGYTF.

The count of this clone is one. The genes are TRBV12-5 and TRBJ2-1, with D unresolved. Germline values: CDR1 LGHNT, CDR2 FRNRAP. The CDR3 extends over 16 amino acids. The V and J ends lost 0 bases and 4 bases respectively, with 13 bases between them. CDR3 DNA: TGTGCTAGTGGTTTGGTACATAATGGGCCTTACAATGAGCAGTTCTTC. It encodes CASGLVHNGPYNEQFF.

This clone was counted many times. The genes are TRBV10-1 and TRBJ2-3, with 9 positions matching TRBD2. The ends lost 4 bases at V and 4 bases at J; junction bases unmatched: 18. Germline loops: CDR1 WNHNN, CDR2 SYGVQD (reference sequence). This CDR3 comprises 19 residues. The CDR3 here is CASSGVAGDRHEGPDTQYF. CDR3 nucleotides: TGCGCCAGCAGTGGGGTAGCGGGAGATCGGCATGAGGGGCCAGATACGCAGTATTTT.

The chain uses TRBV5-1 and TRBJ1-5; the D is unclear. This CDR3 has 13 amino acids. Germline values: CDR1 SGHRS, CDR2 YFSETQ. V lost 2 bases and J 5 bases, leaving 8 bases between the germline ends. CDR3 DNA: TGCGCCAGCAGCTTTACGCCAGATCAGCCCCAGCATTTT. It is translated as CASSFTPDQPQHF.

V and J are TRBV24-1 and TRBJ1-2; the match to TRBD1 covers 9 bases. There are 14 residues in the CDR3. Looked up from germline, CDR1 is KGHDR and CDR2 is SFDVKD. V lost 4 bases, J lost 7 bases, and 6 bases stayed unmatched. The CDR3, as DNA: TGTGCCACCAGTGAGCGGGGACAGGGCGCTGGCTACACCTTC. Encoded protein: CATSERGQGAGYTF.

The CDR3 DNA follows: TGTGCCAGTAACCCTGGGCCGAACACTGAAGCTTTCTTT. It encodes CASNPGPNTEAFF. The V and J genes are TRBV19 and TRBJ1-1; D is unresolved. CDR3 length equals 13 residues. CDR1 is LNHDA, CDR2 SQIVND, per germline (reference sequence). Trimming removed 7 bases at V and 1 base at J, with 10 bases between. Combining the CDR3 with reference TRBV19 and TRBJ1-1 gives the whole variable domain DGGITQSPKYLFRKEGQNVTLSCEQNLNHDAMYWYRQDPGQGLRLIYYSQIVNDFQKGDIAEGYSVSREKKESFPLTVTSAQKNPTAFYLCASNPGPNTEAFFGQGTRLTVV.

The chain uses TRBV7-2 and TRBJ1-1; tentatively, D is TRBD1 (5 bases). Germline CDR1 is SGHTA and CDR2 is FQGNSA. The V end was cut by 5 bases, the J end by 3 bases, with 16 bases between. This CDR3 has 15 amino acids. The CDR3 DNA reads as TGTGCCAGCAGCCTGGGGTCCGCGGGGGACACTGAAGCTTTCTTT. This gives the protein CASSLGSAGDTEAFF.

The CDR3 nucleotides are TGTGCCAGTAGTATCTGGTCACAGCCCCAGCATTTT. It translates to CASSIWSQPQHF. V and J are TRBV19 and TRBJ1-5; no firm D call. Trimming cost V 3 bases and J 7 bases, with 7 bases left between them. In germline, CDR1 is LNHDA, CDR2 SQIVND (reference sequence). The CDR3 runs to 12 residues.

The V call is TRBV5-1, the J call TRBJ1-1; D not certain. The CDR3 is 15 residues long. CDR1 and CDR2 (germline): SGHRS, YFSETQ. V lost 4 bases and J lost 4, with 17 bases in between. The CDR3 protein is CASSAGVGGLTEAFF. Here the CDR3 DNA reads TGCGCCAGCAGCGCAGGTGTCGGAGGTCTCACTGAAGCTTTCTTT.

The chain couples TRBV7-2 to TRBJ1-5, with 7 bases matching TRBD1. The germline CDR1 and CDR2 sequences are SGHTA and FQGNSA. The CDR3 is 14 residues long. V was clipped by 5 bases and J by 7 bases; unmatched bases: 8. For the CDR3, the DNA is TGTGCCAGCAGCCCATCGACAGGGAAACAGCCCCAGCATTTT. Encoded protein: CASSPSTGKQPQHF.

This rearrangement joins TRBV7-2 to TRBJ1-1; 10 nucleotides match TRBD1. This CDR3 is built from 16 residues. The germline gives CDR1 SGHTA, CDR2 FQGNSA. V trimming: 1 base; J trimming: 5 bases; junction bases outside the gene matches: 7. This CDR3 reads CASSLEGTGARTEAFF. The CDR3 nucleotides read TGTGCCAGCAGCTTAGAGGGGACAGGGGCGAGAACTGAAGCTTTCTTT. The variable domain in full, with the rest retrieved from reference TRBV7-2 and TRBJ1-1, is GAGVSQSPSNKVTEKGKDVELRCDPISGHTALYWYRQSLGQGLEFLIYFQGNSAPDKSGLPSDRFSAERTGGSVSTLTIQRTQQEDSAVYLCASSLEGTGARTEAFFGQGTRLTVV.

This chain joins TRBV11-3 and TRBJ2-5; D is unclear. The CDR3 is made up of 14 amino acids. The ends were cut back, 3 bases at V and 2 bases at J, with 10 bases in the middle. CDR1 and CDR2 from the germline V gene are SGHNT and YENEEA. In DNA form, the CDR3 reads TGTGCCAGCAGCTTCTTGTTTGGGCAAGAGACCCAGTACTTC. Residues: CASSFLFGQETQYF.

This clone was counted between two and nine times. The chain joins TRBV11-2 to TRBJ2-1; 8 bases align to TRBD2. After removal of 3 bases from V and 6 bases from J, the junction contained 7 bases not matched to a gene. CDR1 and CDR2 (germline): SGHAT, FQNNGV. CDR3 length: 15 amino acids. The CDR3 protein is CASSFGVAGTNEQFF. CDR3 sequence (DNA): TGTGCCAGCAGCTTCGGGGTAGCGGGAACCAATGAGCAGTTCTTC.

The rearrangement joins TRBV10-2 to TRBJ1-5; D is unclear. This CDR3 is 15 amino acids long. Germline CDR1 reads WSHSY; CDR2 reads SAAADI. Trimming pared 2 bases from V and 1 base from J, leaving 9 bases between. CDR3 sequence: CASSEEGYSNQPQHF. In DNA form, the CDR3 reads TGCGCCAGCAGTGAGGAAGGTTACAGCAATCAGCCCCAGCATTTT.

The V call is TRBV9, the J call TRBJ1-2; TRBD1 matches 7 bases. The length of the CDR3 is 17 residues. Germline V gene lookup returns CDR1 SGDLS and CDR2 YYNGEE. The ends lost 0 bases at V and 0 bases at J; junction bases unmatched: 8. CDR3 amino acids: CASSVDKGGAPNYGYTF. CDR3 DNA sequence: TGTGCCAGCAGCGTAGATAAAGGGGGCGCCCCTAACTATGGCTACACCTTC. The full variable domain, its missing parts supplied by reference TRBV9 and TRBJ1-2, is DSGVTQTPKHLITATGQRVTLRCSPRSGDLSVYWYQQSLDQGLQFLIQYYNGEERAKGNILERFSAQQFPDLHSELNLSSLELGDSALYFCASSVDKGGAPNYGYTFGSGTRLTVV.

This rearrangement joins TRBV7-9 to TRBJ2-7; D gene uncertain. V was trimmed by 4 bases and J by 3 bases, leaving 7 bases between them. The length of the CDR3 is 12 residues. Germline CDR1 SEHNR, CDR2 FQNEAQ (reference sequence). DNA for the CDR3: TGTGCCAGCAGCTATAACAGCTACGAGCAGTACTTC. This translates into CASSYNSYEQYF.

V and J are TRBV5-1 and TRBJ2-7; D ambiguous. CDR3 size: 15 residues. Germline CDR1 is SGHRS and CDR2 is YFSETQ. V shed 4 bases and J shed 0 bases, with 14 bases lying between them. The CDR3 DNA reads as TGCGCCAGCAGCCCCGCCCGGACGGCCTCCTACGAGCAGTACTTC. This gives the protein CASSPARTASYEQYF.